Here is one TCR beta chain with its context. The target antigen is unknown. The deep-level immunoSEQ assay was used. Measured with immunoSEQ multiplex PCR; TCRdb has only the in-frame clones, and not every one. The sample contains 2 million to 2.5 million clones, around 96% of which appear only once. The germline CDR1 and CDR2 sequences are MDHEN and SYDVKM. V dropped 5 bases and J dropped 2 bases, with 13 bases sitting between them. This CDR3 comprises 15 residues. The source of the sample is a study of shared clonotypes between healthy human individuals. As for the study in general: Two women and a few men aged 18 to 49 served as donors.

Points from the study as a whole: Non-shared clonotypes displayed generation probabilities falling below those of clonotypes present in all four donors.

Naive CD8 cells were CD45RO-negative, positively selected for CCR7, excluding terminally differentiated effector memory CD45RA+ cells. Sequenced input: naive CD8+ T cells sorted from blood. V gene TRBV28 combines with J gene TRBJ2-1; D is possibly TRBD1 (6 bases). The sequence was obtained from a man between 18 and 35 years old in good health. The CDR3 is CASSPRQAPYNEQFF. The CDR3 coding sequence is TGTGCCAGCAGTCCAAGACAGGCCCCCTACAATGAGCAGTTCTTC.